This TCR beta chain was documented in a study of cytomegalovirus exposure and HLA in healthy donors. Broader study findings: In a later analysis, TCR association rates varied by HLA locus: DRB1 most, HLA-C fewest. Reports indicated that the classifier achieved high specificity and sensitivity in diagnosing cytomegalovirus status. Presence/absence analyses assumed roughly uniform sequencing depth across donors, which may not hold. Clonal expansion was found to be greater in HLA-associated TCR beta chains than in equally common others in a later analysis.

Note on this clone: The target antigen is unknown.

The primer mix had 60 Vbeta and 13 Jbeta primers. Profiling relied on immunoSEQ multiplex PCR, and the TCRdb table lists in-frame clones only, not all of them. The repertoire holds over 110,000 clones, with 78% as singletons. Deletions cut 3 bases from V and 3 bases from J, with 14 bases between. Germline lookup yields CDR1 KGHSH and CDR2 LQKENI. The CDR3 has 15 residues. This chain connects TRBV18 to TRBJ2-5, with D perhaps TRBD2 (5 bases). Sequencing was done on a sample of PBMCs. This TCR came from a woman between 40 and 55 years old in good health and CMV-seropositive. The DNA of the CDR3 is TGTGCCAGCTCACCGAATAGCGCCCTTGAAGAGACCCAGTACTTC. This translates into CASSPNSALEETQYF.